Listed here is a single T cell receptor beta chain. Its cognate antigen is unknown. One end of the junction fails to match germline, which may point to a read error. Here immunoSEQ multiplex PCR was the method, and the copy in TCRdb shows in-frame clones only, minus some. The sample lists tens of thousands of clones, around 90% occurring once. This sample stems from a study of PD-L1 blockade in urothelial cancer. Study summary: Patients initiated atezolizumab in about 2014 at 1,200 mg intravenously every 3 weeks. Study outcomes and limitations: Pretreatment blood TCR clonality under the median forecast improved survival.

Germline values: CDR1 SQVTM, CDR2 ANQGSEA. The CDR3 spans 12 residues. Time point defined: pretreatment peripheral blood. Urothelial carcinoma, locally advanced or metastatic, affected the patients. The sequence came from a man in his 60s with urothelial cancer. The chain couples TRBV29-1 to TRBJ1-2, with unresolved D. Sequencing used PBMCs, obtained around atezolizumab (anti-PD-L1) treatment. In DNA, the CDR3 is TGCAGCGTTCAAGAGTCCGACTCTGGCTACACCTTC. Encoded protein: CSVQESDSGYTF.